The present entry profiles one T cell receptor (beta chain) with its context. The sample originates from a study of technical replicates of blood from a few donors. The V gene's germline CDR1 is MNHEY and CDR2 SVGAGI. The CDR3 consists of 12 residues. Deletions cut 7 bases from V and 6 bases from J, with 12 bases between. This table comes from immunoSEQ multiplex PCR, and its TCRdb copy is limited to in-frame clones, with some not included. The sample includes approximately 12,000 clones, about 94% of them seen just once. This chain connects TRBV6-5 to TRBJ1-2; tentative D call: TRBD1 (5 bases). The receptor comes from a human donor in good health. The sequencing sample was made of PBMCs. CDR3 loop: CASKGRGDGYTF. DNA for the CDR3: TGTGCCAGCAAAGGTCGGGGGGATGGCTACACCTTC.